One T cell receptor (beta chain) is described in this entry. Antigen: not known. Together with a sample-barcoded 5' primer, a J-beta primer mix was included in a second PCR lasting about 7 to 11 cycles. Via MiXCR, TCRdb re-called the 5' RACE reads, giving one row per CDR3 protein. The sample has about 1.8 million distinct CDR3 sequences, about 50% seen once. The sample comes from a study of blood T cells in healthy people across ages. Study-wide results and limits: The lack of PBMC sorting stopped any conclusive naive versus antigen-experienced comparison.

V lost 5 bases to trimming and J lost 8 bases, with 16 bases between them. This CDR3 is built from 14 residues. The chain combines TRBV12-3 or TRBV12-4 with TRBJ2-1; TRBD1 is a possible D gene (6 bases). Sequenced: blood. This receptor was identified in a woman aged 40 to 50 in good health. The CDR3 bases are TGTGCCAGCAGTCACGGACAACAGGGATATGAGCAGTTCTTC. Translating it yields CASSHGQQGYEQFF.